A selection of T cell receptor beta chains follows, all from one sample in a study of blood T cell repertoires in COVID-19. Assay: immunoSEQ multiplex PCR; the TCRdb copy retains only in-frame clones and omits some. The data contain 99,000 or so clones, around 87% of them singletons. The sample comprised peripheral blood. These receptors were collected from a man aged 45-65 years with acute or convalescent COVID-19. CDR3s include the opening cysteine and the closing phenylalanine or tryptophan. Fields, in order: clone size, V gene, D gene, J gene, CDR3 protein, CDR3 DNA. The D gene is left open where the match is weak. The listing skips clone size in some rows; elsewhere it reads once, few, many or a size class.

abundance: .
v_gene: TRBV15
d_gene: TRBD1
j_gene: TRBJ2-7
CDR3aa: CATSKGLTGGLEQYF
CDR3nt: TGTGCCACCAGCAAGGGATTAACAGGGGGCCTCGAGCAGTACTTC

abundance: .
v_gene: TRBV30
d_gene: .
j_gene: TRBJ1-4
CDR3aa: CAWSPGRADEKLFF
CDR3nt: TGTGCCTGGAGCCCGGGGAGGGCGGATGAAAAACTGTTTTTT

abundance: .
v_gene: TRBV12-3/TRBV12-4
d_gene: TRBD1
j_gene: TRBJ1-2
CDR3aa: CASSSRDRNGYTF
CDR3nt: TGTGCCAGCAGTAGCCGGGACAGGAATGGCTACACCTTC

abundance: .
v_gene: TRBV25-1
d_gene: TRBD2
j_gene: TRBJ2-1
CDR3aa: CASSERLAGPYNEQFF
CDR3nt: TGTGCCAGCAGTGAGAGATTAGCGGGGCCCTACAATGAGCAGTTCTTC

abundance: .
v_gene: TRBV12-3/TRBV12-4
d_gene: .
j_gene: TRBJ2-7
CDR3aa: CASSLGLLDEQYF
CDR3nt: TGTGCCAGCAGTTTGGGGCTCCTCGACGAGCAGTACTTC

abundance: .
v_gene: TRBV7-9
d_gene: TRBD1
j_gene: TRBJ2-3
CDR3aa: CASSGGQGALDTQYF
CDR3nt: TGTGCCAGCAGCGGCGGACAGGGGGCACTAGATACGCAGTATTTT

abundance: few
v_gene: TRBV7-9
d_gene: TRBD1
j_gene: TRBJ2-7
CDR3aa: CASSLRGQGRGDEQYF
CDR3nt: TGTGCCAGCAGCCTTCGTGGACAGGGAAGAGGAGACGAGCAGTACTTC

abundance: once
v_gene: TRBV4-1
d_gene: TRBD1
j_gene: TRBJ2-2
CDR3aa: CASSVGTGGRGTGELFF
CDR3nt: TGCGCCAGCAGCGTCGGGACAGGGGGGCGAGGCACCGGGGAGCTGTTTTTT

abundance: .
v_gene: TRBV10-1
d_gene: .
j_gene: TRBJ2-7
CDR3aa: CASSDSYEQYF
CDR3nt: TGCGCCAGCAGTGACAGTTACGAGCAGTACTTC

abundance: .
v_gene: TRBV7-8
d_gene: TRBD2
j_gene: TRBJ2-3
CDR3aa: CASSLETSGSWTDTQYF
CDR3nt: TGTGCCAGCAGCTTAGAGACTAGCGGGAGTTGGACAGATACGCAGTATTTT

abundance: .
v_gene: TRBV27
d_gene: TRBD2
j_gene: TRBJ2-7
CDR3aa: CASSPGTSGSYEQYF
CDR3nt: TGTGCCAGCAGTCCCGGGACTAGCGGGTCCTACGAGCAGTACTTC

abundance: few
v_gene: TRBV4-1
d_gene: TRBD2
j_gene: TRBJ2-1
CDR3aa: CASSHPGLAGVNEQFF
CDR3nt: TGCGCCAGCAGCCACCCGGGACTAGCGGGAGTCAATGAGCAGTTCTTC

abundance: .
v_gene: TRBV30
d_gene: .
j_gene: TRBJ1-4
CDR3aa: CAWSVMGAELFF
CDR3nt: TGTGCCTGGAGTGTAATGGGGGCAGAACTGTTTTTT

abundance: .
v_gene: TRBV28
d_gene: .
j_gene: TRBJ2-2
CDR3aa: CASRVGGSTVTGELFF
CDR3nt: TGTGCCAGCAGGGTTGGGGGGAGCACGGTCACCGGGGAGCTGTTTTTT

abundance: .
v_gene: TRBV7-9
d_gene: TRBD1
j_gene: TRBJ2-5
CDR3aa: CASSPGTGQETQYF
CDR3nt: TGTGCCAGCAGCCCCGGGACAGGGCAAGAGACCCAGTACTTC

abundance: once
v_gene: TRBV12-2
d_gene: .
j_gene: TRBJ2-3
CDR3aa: CASRPRGSSGRAVTDTQYF
CDR3nt: TGTGCAAGTCGCCCCCGAGGTAGTAGCGGGAGGGCCGTCACAGATACGCAGTATTTT

abundance: .
v_gene: TRBV24-1
d_gene: TRBD2
j_gene: TRBJ2-2
CDR3aa: CATSALGLAGGLTGELFF
CDR3nt: TGTGCCACCAGTGCCTTGGGACTAGCGGGAGGTCTCACCGGGGAGCTGTTTTTT

abundance: .
v_gene: TRBV11-3
d_gene: .
j_gene: TRBJ1-1
CDR3aa: CASSLGPRNTEAFF
CDR3nt: TGTGCCAGCAGCTTAGGTCCCAGGAACACTGAAGCTTTCTTT

abundance: .
v_gene: TRBV12-5
d_gene: TRBD1
j_gene: TRBJ2-5
CDR3aa: CASGDRTGVIQETQYF
CDR3nt: TGTGCTAGTGGCGACCGGACAGGAGTGATACAAGAGACCCAGTACTTC

abundance: .
v_gene: TRBV5-1
d_gene: TRBD2
j_gene: TRBJ2-2
CDR3aa: CASSRGTSGYTGELFF
CDR3nt: TGCGCCAGCAGCCGCGGGACTAGCGGGTACACCGGGGAGCTGTTTTTT

abundance: .
v_gene: TRBV18
d_gene: TRBD1
j_gene: TRBJ2-7
CDR3aa: CASSPRQGYEQYF
CDR3nt: TGTGCCAGCTCACCACGACAGGGCTACGAGCAGTACTTC

abundance: .
v_gene: TRBV30
d_gene: TRBD1
j_gene: TRBJ1-2
CDR3aa: CAWRAGTGNGYTF
CDR3nt: TGTGCCTGGAGAGCCGGGACAGGGAATGGCTACACCTTC

abundance: .
v_gene: TRBV3-1/TRBV3-2
d_gene: TRBD2
j_gene: TRBJ2-5
CDR3aa: CASSQRGLSGRETQYF
CDR3nt: TGTGCCAGCAGCCAAAGGGGCCTTAGCGGGAGAGAGACCCAGTACTTC

abundance: .
v_gene: TRBV7-2
d_gene: TRBD2
j_gene: TRBJ2-7
CDR3aa: CASSLQRGSYEQYF
CDR3nt: TGTGCCAGCAGCTTACAGCGGGGCTCCTACGAGCAGTACTTC

abundance: .
v_gene: TRBV27
d_gene: .
j_gene: TRBJ1-1
CDR3aa: CASNTGLMNTEAFF
CDR3nt: TGTGCCAGTAACACAGGGCTAATGAACACTGAAGCTTTCTTT

abundance: .
v_gene: TRBV19
d_gene: TRBD1
j_gene: TRBJ2-1
CDR3aa: CASSIGTGVTYNEQFF
CDR3nt: TGTGCCAGTAGTATCGGGACAGGGGTGACCTACAATGAGCAGTTCTTC

abundance: .
v_gene: TRBV5-1
d_gene: TRBD1
j_gene: TRBJ2-1
CDR3aa: CASSLAWVGQGATGEQFF
CDR3nt: TGCGCCAGCAGCTTGGCCTGGGTGGGACAGGGGGCTACAGGTGAGCAGTTCTTC

abundance: .
v_gene: TRBV7-2
d_gene: TRBD2
j_gene: TRBJ2-7
CDR3aa: CASSRGGTSPTYEQYF
CDR3nt: TGTGCCAGCAGCAGGGGCGGGACTAGCCCAACCTACGAGCAGTACTTC

abundance: few
v_gene: TRBV7-8
d_gene: TRBD2
j_gene: TRBJ2-1
CDR3aa: CASSLRGGTSGDNEQFF
CDR3nt: TGTGCCAGCAGCTTACGAGGGGGGACTAGCGGGGACAATGAGCAGTTCTTC

abundance: .
v_gene: TRBV7-2
d_gene: .
j_gene: TRBJ2-3
CDR3aa: CASSPSAGTDTQYF
CDR3nt: TGTGCCAGCAGCCCTTCCGCAGGGACAGATACGCAGTATTTT

abundance: .
v_gene: TRBV6-6
d_gene: .
j_gene: TRBJ1-2
CDR3aa: CASSEDSYTNYGYTF
CDR3nt: TGTGCCAGCAGTGAGGACAGCTACACTAACTATGGCTACACCTTC

abundance: .
v_gene: TRBV20-1
d_gene: TRBD1
j_gene: TRBJ2-3
CDR3aa: CSARTGGTQYF
CDR3nt: TGCAGTGCCCGGACAGGGGGTACGCAGTATTTT

abundance: .
v_gene: TRBV6-6
d_gene: .
j_gene: TRBJ1-2
CDR3aa: CASSPQQGPWGYTF
CDR3nt: TGTGCCAGCAGCCCACAACAGGGACCCTGGGGCTACACCTTC

abundance: .
v_gene: TRBV5-1
d_gene: TRBD2
j_gene: TRBJ2-2
CDR3aa: CASSLFLASGGNTGELFF
CDR3nt: TGCGCCAGCAGCTTGTTTTTGGCTAGCGGGGGGAACACCGGGGAGCTGTTTTTT

abundance: .
v_gene: TRBV5-1
d_gene: .
j_gene: TRBJ2-1
CDR3aa: CASSPSGPPHNEQFF
CDR3nt: TGCGCCAGCAGCCCCAGCGGGCCCCCACACAATGAGCAGTTCTTC

abundance: .
v_gene: TRBV6-6
d_gene: TRBD1
j_gene: TRBJ2-5
CDR3aa: CATSGGAGETQYF
CDR3nt: TGTGCCACTTCAGGGGGCGCGGGAGAGACCCAGTACTTC

abundance: .
v_gene: TRBV19
d_gene: .
j_gene: TRBJ1-4
CDR3aa: CAREDRYNEKLFF
CDR3nt: TGTGCCAGAGAAGACAGGTATAATGAAAAACTGTTTTTT

abundance: .
v_gene: TRBV19
d_gene: .
j_gene: TRBJ1-4
CDR3aa: CASSTYRDVNEKLFF
CDR3nt: TGTGCCAGTAGTACTTACAGGGATGTGAATGAAAAACTGTTTTTT

abundance: .
v_gene: TRBV27
d_gene: .
j_gene: TRBJ1-4
CDR3aa: CASRDIANEKLFF
CDR3nt: TGTGCCAGCAGGGACATCGCTAATGAAAAACTGTTTTTT

abundance: .
v_gene: TRBV2
d_gene: TRBD2
j_gene: TRBJ2-1
CDR3aa: CASSGLAGANEQFF
CDR3nt: TGTGCCAGCAGTGGACTAGCGGGTGCCAATGAGCAGTTCTTC

abundance: .
v_gene: TRBV5-1
d_gene: TRBD1
j_gene: TRBJ2-5
CDR3aa: CASHQQTGGLETQYF
CDR3nt: TGCGCCAGCCATCAACAGACAGGGGGGTTAGAGACCCAGTACTTC

abundance: once
v_gene: TRBV11-2
d_gene: .
j_gene: TRBJ1-2
CDR3aa: CASSPTDLNYGYTF
CDR3nt: TGTGCCAGCAGCCCGACAGACCTTAACTATGGCTACACCTTC

abundance: once
v_gene: TRBV5-1
d_gene: .
j_gene: TRBJ2-3
CDR3aa: CASSTGQLTDTQYF
CDR3nt: TGCGCCAGCAGCACCGGACAGCTCACAGATACGCAGTATTTT

abundance: .
v_gene: TRBV28
d_gene: .
j_gene: TRBJ2-7
CDR3aa: CASSLRQPYEQYF
CDR3nt: TGTGCCAGCAGTCTCCGACAGCCCTACGAGCAGTACTTC